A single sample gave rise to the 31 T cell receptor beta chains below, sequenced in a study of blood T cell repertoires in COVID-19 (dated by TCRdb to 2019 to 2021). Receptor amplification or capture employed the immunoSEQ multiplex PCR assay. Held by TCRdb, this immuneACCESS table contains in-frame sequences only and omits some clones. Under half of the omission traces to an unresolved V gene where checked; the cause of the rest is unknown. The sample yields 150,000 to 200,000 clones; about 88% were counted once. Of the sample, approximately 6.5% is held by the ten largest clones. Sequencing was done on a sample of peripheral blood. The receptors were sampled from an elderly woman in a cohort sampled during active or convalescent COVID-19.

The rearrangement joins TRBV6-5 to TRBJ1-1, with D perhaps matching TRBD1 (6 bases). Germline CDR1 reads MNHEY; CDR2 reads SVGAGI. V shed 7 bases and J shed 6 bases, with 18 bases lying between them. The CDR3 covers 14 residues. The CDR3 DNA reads TGTGCCAGCACCCTCGTTGGGGGCCCCGCTGAAGCTTTCTTT. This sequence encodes CASTLVGGPAEAFF.

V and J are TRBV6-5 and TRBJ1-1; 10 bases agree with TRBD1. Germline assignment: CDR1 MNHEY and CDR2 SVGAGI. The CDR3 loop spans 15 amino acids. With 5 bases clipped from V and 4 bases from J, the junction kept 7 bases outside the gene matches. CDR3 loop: CASSPWDRGGTEAFF. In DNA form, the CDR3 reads TGTGCCAGCAGTCCATGGGACAGGGGAGGCACTGAAGCTTTCTTT.

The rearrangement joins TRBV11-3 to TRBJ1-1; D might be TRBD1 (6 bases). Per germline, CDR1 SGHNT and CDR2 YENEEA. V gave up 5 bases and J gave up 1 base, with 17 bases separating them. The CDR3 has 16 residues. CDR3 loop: CASSPNPGQPNTEAFF. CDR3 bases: TGTGCCAGCAGCCCAAACCCCGGACAGCCGAACACTGAAGCTTTCTTT.

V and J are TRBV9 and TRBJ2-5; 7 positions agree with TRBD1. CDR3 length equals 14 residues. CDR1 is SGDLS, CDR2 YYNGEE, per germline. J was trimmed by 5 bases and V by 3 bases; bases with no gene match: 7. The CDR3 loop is CASSARTGAETQYF. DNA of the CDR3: TGTGCCAGCAGCGCCCGGACAGGTGCCGAGACCCAGTACTTC.

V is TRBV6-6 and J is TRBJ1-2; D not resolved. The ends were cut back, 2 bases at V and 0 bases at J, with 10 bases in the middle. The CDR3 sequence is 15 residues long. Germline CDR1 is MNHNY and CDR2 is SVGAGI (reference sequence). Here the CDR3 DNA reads TGTGCCAGCAGTTACCGGTGGGCAGCTAACTATGGCTACACCTTC. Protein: CASSYRWAANYGYTF.

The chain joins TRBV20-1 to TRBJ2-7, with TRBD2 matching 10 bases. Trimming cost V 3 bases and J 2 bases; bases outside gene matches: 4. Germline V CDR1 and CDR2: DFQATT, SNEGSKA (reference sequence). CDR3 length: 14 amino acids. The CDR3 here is CSASYLAGAYEQYF. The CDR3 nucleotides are TGCAGTGCTAGTTATCTAGCGGGGGCCTACGAGCAGTACTTC.

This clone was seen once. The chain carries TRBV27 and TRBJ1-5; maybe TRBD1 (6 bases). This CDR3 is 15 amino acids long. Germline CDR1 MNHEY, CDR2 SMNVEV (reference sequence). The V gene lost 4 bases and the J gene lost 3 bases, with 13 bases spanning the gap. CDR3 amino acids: CASSYYGQINQPQHF. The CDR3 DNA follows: TGTGCCAGCAGTTACTATGGACAGATCAATCAGCCCCAGCATTTT.

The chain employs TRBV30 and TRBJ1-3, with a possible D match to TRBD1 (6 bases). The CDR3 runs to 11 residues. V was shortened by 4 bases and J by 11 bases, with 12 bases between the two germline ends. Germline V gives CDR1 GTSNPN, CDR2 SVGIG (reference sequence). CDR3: CAWNRGIAIYF. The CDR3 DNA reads TGTGCCTGGAATAGGGGGATAGCCATATATTTT.

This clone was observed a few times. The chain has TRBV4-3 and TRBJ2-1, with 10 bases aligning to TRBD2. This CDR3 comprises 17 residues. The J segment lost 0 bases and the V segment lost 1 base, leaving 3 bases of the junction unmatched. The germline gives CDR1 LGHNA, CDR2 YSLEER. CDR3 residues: CASSQGLAGSSYNEQFF. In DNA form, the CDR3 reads TGCGCCAGCAGCCAAGGACTAGCGGGCAGCTCCTACAATGAGCAGTTCTTC.

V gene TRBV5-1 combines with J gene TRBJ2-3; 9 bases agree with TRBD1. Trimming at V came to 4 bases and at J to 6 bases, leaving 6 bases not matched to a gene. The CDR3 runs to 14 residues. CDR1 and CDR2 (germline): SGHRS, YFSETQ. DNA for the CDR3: TGCGCCAGCAGCGTGGACAGGGGCGGCGATACGCAGTATTTT. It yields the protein CASSVDRGGDTQYF. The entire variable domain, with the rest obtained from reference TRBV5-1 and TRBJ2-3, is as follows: KAGVTQTPRYLIKTRGQQVTLSCSPISGHRSVSWYQQTPGQGLQFLFEYFSETQRNKGNFPGRFSGRQFSNSRSEMNVSTLELGDSALYLCASSVDRGGDTQYFGPGTRLTVL.

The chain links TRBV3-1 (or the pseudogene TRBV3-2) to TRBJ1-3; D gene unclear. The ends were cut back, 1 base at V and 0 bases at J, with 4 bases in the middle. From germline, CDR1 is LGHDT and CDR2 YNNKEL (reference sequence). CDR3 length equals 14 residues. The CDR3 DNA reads TGTGCCAGCAGCCAAGGCTACTCTGGAAACACCATATATTTT. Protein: CASSQGYSGNTIYF.

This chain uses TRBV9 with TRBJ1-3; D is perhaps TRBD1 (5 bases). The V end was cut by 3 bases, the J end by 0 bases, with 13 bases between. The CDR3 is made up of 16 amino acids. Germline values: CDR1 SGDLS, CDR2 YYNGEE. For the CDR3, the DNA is TGTGCCAGCAGCGCTTCGGACACCGGCTCTGGAAACACCATATATTTT. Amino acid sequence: CASSASDTGSGNTIYF.

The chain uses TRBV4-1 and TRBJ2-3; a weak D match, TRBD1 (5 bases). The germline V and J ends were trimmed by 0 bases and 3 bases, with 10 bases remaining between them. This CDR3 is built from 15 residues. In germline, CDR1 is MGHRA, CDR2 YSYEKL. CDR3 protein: CASSQDSGKTDTQYF. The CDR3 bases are TGCGCCAGCAGCCAAGATTCAGGGAAGACAGATACGCAGTATTTT.

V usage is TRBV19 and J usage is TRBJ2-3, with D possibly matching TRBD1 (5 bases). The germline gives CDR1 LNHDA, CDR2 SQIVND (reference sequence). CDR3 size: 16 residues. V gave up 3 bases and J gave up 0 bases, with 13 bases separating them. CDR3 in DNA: TGTGCCAGTAGTATGGGGCCGGTCGCTAGCACAGATACGCAGTATTTT. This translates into CASSMGPVASTDTQYF.

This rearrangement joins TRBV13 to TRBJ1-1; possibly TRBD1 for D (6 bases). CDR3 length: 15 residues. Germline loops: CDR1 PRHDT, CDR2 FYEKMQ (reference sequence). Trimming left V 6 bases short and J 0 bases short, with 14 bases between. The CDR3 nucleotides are TGTGCCAGCAGATCCAGGGGCGGACTGAACACTGAAGCTTTCTTT. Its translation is CASRSRGGLNTEAFF.

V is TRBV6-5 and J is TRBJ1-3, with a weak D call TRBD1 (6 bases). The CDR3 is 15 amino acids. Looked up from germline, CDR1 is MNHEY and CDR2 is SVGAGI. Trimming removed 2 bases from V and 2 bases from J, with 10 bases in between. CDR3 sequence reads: CASSYVRGAGNTIYF. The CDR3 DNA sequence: TGTGCCAGCAGTTACGTCAGGGGCGCTGGAAACACCATATATTTT.

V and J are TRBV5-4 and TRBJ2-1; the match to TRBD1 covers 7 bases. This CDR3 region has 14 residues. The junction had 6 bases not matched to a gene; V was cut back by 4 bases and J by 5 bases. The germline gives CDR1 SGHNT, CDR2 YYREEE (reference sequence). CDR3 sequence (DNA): TGTGCCAGCAGCCAGACAGGGTTGAACAATGAGCAGTTCTTC. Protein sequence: CASSQTGLNNEQFF.

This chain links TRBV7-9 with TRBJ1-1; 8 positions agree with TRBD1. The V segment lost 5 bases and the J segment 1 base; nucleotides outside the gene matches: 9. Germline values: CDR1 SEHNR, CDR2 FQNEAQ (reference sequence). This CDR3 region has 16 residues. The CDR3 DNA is TGTGCCAGCAGCCGAAGCTACAGGGGGTCGAACACTGAAGCTTTCTTT. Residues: CASSRSYRGSNTEAFF. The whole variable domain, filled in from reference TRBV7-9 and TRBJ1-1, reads DTGVSQNPRHKITKRGQNVTFRCDPISEHNRLYWYRQTLGQGPEFLTYFQNEAQLEKSRLLSDRFSAERPKGSFSTLEIQRTEQGDSAMYLCASSRSYRGSNTEAFFGQGTRLTVV.

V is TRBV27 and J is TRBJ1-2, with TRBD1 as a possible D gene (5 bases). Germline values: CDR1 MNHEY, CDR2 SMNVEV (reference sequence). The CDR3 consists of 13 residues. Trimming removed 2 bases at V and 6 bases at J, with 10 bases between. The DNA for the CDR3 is TGTGCCAGCAGTTTACAGGGTTCAAATGGCTACACCTTC. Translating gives CASSLQGSNGYTF.

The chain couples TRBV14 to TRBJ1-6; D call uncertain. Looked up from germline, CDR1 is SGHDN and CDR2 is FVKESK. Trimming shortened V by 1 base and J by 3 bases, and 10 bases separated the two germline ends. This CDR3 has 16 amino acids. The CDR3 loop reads CASSQVGGDYNSPLHF. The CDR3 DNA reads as TGTGCCAGCAGCCAAGTCGGCGGGGACTATAATTCACCCCTCCACTTT.

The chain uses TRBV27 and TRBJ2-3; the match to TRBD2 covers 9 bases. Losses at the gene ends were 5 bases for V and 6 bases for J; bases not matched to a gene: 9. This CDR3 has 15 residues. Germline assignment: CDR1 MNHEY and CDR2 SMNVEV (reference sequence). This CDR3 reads CASSPRSGSGDTQYF. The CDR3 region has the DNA TGTGCCAGCAGTCCCCGTAGCGGGAGTGGGGATACGCAGTATTTT.

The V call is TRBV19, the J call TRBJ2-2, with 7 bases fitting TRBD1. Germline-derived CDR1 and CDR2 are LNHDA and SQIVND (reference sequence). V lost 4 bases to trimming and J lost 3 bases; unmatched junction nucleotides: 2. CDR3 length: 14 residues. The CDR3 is CASSTGTDTGELFF. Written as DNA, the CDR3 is TGTGCCAGTAGTACTGGGACAGACACCGGGGAGCTGTTTTTT.

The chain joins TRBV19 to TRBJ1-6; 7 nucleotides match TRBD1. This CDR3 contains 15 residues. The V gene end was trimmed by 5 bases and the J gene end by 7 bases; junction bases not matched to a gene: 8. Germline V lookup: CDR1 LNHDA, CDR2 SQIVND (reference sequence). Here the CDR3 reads CASSDRQGYNSPLHF. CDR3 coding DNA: TGTGCCAGTAGTGACCGACAGGGATACAATTCACCCCTCCACTTT.

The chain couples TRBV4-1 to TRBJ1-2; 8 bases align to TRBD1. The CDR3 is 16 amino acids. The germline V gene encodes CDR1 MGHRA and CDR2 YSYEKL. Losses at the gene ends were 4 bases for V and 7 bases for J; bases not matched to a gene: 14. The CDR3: CASSRTEDRAGFGYTF. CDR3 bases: TGCGCCAGCAGCCGAACCGAGGACAGGGCTGGCTTTGGCTACACCTTC.

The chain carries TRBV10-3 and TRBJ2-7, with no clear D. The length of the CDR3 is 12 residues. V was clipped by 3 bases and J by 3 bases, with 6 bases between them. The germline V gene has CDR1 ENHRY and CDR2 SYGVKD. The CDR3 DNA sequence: TGTGCCATCAGTGAACACGACTACGAGCAGTACGTC. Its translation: CAISEHDYEQYV.

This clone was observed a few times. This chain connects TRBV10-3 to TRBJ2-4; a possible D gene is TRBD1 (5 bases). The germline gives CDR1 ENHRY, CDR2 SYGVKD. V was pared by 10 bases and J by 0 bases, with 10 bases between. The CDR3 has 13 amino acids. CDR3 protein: CASTTVAKNIQYF. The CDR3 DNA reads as TGTGCCAGTACGACAGTAGCCAAAAACATTCAGTACTTC.

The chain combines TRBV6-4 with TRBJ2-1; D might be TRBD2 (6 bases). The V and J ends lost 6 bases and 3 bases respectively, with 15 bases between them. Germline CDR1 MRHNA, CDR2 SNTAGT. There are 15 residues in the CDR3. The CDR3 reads CASSPSEDIYNEQFF. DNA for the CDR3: TGTGCCAGCAGCCCTAGCGAGGACATCTACAATGAGCAGTTCTTC.

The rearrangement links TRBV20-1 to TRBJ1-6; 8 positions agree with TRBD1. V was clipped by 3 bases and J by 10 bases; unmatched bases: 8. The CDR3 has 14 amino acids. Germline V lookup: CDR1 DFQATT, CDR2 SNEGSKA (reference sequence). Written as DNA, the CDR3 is TGCAGTGCTAGTATCAGGGGGCTGCGATCACCCCTCCACTTT. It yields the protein CSASIRGLRSPLHF.

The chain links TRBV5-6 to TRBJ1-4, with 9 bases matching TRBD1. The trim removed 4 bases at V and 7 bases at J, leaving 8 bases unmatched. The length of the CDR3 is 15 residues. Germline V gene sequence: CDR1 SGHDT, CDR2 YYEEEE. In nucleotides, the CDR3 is TGTGCCAGCAGCCCCCCCGGGACAGGGATTGAAAAACTGTTTTTT. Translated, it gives CASSPPGTGIEKLFF.

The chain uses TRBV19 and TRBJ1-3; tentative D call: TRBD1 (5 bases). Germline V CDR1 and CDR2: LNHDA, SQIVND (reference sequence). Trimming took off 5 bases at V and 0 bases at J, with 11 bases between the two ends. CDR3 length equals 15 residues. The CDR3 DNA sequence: TGTGCCAGTAGTCGCCCTGACAGCTCTGGAAACACCATATATTTT. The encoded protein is CASSRPDSSGNTIYF.

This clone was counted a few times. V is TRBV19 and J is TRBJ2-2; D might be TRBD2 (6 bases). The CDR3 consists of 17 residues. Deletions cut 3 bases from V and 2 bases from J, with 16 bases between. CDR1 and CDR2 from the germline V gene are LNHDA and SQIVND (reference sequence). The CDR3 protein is CASSMMREAANTGELFF. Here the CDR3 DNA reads TGTGCCAGTAGTATGATGAGGGAGGCGGCTAACACCGGGGAGCTGTTTTTT.